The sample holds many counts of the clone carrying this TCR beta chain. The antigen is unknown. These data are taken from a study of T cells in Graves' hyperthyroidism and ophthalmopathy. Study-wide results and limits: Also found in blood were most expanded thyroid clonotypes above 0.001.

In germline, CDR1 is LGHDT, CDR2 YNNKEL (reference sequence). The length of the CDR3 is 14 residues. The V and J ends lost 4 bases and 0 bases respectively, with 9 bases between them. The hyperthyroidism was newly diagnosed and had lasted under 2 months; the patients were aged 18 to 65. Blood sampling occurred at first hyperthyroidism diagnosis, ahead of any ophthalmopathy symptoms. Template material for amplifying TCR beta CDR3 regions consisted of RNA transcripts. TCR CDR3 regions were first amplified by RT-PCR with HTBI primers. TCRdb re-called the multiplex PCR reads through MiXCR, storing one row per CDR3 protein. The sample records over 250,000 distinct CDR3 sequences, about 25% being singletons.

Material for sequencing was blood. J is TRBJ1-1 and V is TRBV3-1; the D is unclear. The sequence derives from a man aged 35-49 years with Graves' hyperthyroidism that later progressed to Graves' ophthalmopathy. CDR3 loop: CASSPFGLNTEAFF. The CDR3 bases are TGTGCCAGCAGCCCCTTCGGACTGAACACTGAAGCTTTCTTT.